This TCR beta chain came from a study of blood T cell repertoires in COVID-19 (dated by TCRdb to 2018 to 2021). Broadly, across the study: Collaborator samples came from the United States, Italy and Spain and covered acute and convalescent phases of COVID-19. The material from the prospective study consisted of cDNA or gDNA derived from T cells, B-cell-depleted T cells, or PBMCs. Subjects who had been exposed to COVID-19, were actively infected with it, or had recovered from it provided the deeply sampled blood TCRbeta repertoires that made up the dataset. The repertoires were made available in a free public database intended to serve as a resource for research on the immune response to SARS-CoV-2. Samples came from the ongoing ImmuneRACE study (first 160 participants) plus 1,254 subjects from 6 global collaborators. A de-identified subject ID, COVID-19 status, age in years and sex were almost always included in the sample metadata. Where available, HLA class I and class II types were obtained from metadata supplied by the sample provider rather than from assay-based typing.

Findings and caveats that apply to the study as a whole: Clinical and demographic metadata were provided uncurated, with the amount varying by source and participant.

About this clone: The target of this receptor is not known. No much larger clone exists at a distance of one base, and base qualities are not known.

The immunoSEQ Assay, a bias-controlled multiplex PCR, was used to amplify TCRbeta CDR3 regions from genomic DNA. Processing in the source paper ran as follows. Nucleated cell counts per sample were estimated from amplification of reference gene primers within the assay. To quantify the absolute abundance of each unique TCRbeta CDR3 rearrangement, sequence reads were collapsed and filtered. For each sample, productive Simpson clonality was calculated as the square root of Simpson's diversity index across productive rearrangements. The clones in this table, taken by TCRdb from immuneACCESS, are in-frame only. Not every clone is retained; where verified, under half of the shortfall comes from an unresolved V gene, and the cause of the rest is unknown. That table is the source of V, J and clone size, and D and trimming were worked out from the DNA. A total of over 200,000 clones appear in this sample, approximately 90% of them only once. The ten largest clones add up to around 0.84% of the sample.

The germline ends are 21 bases apart after V is trimmed by 6 bases and J by 9 bases. From cysteine to phenylalanine, the CDR3 is 15 amino acids long. The CDR3 DNA has 45 bases and is translated from base 1. From a lookup of the germline V gene, CDR1 and CDR2 are SGHTA and FQGNSA. One collaborating source in Seattle enrolled patients during active infection and followed them longitudinally through the course of disease. The collaborating institutions used their own protocols to collect whole blood in K2EDTA tubes. Collaborator samples were shipped for TCRbeta analysis as frozen whole blood, isolated PBMCs, or DNA extracted from either sample type.

The specimen sequenced was peripheral blood. The clonotype comes from a man between 60 and 70 years old with COVID-19, enrolled during active disease. The sequence is built from TRBV7-2 and TRBJ1-5; perhaps TRBD1 is the D gene, with 6 bases matching. This receptor has the CDR3 CASSPTGRGVRPQHF. The DNA sequence reads TGTGCCAGCAGTCCCACGGGCAGGGGTGTTCGGCCCCAGCATTTT.